One T cell receptor beta chain is described in this entry. The method was immunoSEQ multiplex PCR; TCRdb's version includes in-frame clones alone and lacks a portion of them. The sample lists 39,000 or so clones, 90% occurring once. The V and J ends lost 4 bases and 6 bases, in that order; junction bases with no gene match: 9. The germline CDR1 and CDR2 sequences are SEHNR and FQNEAQ (reference sequence). The CDR3 sequence is 15 residues long. This entry comes from a study of T cell changes during pregnancy in multiple sclerosis. The receptor's source is a female donor with multiple sclerosis, enrolled in a pregnancy study. Sequenced here: CD8+ T cells from peripheral blood mononuclear cells, sampled in the first trimester of pregnancy. The rearrangement joins TRBV7-9 to TRBJ2-7; 10 positions match TRBD1. CDR3 sequence: CASSYPGQGKLEQYF. CDR3 DNA sequence: TGTGCCAGCAGCTACCCGGGACAGGGGAAACTCGAGCAGTACTTC.